The present T cell receptor (beta chain) was sequenced within a study of regulatory T cells in long-lasting Graves disease. The study, taken as a whole, reports: A reduction in accuracy may have resulted from the small sample size.

This CDR3 is 14 amino acids long. The germline gives CDR1 MNHEY, CDR2 SMNVEV (reference sequence). After removal of 5 bases from V and 0 bases from J, the junction contained 3 bases not matched to a gene. Documented time point: persistent/refractory GD, antithyroid drugs over 5 years with positive TRAb. Extracted PBMC RNA gave rise to the TCR library. To make TCR beta libraries, researchers used iRepertoire HTBI primers and Arm-PCR of CDR3 regions. Original data processing: Throughout the samples, researchers identified fewer than 80 TRBV and some 13 TRBJ segments. TCRdb redid the calling of the multiplex PCR reads with MiXCR, one entry per CDR3 protein. The V and J calls follow TCRdb's processing rather than the paper's. This sample has about 290,000 distinct CDR3 sequences, with 22% found just once. This clonotype was counted ten times or more. Its target is unknown.

V usage is TRBV27 and J usage is TRBJ1-1; TRBD1 matches 7 bases. This clonotype was obtained from a female donor with Graves disease. The sample in question was peripheral blood mononuclear cells (PBMCs), obtained when the disease was refractory, from a patient treated with antithyroid drugs. CDR3 nucleotides: TGTGCCAGCAGTAACACAGGGGTGAACACTGAAGCTTTCTTT. It codes for CASSNTGVNTEAFF.